The text below deals with one T cell receptor (beta chain). The sample holds a few counts of this clonotype. It lacks a known antigen. Per-base quality was not reported, and no clone a single base away is much larger than it. This specimen belongs to a study of CD8 T cells in ankylosing spondylitis (dated by TCRdb to 2016 to 2017). Regarding the study in general: The study set out to find disease-linked TCR variants by profiling T cell receptor beta repertoires in ankylosing spondylitis patients and healthy donors. Peripheral blood samples were taken, and synovial fluid was additionally collected from ankylosing spondylitis patients. The whole study cohort included over a hundred healthy donors and 25 ankylosing spondylitis patients.

TCRdb lists the instrument as Illumina HiSeq 2500. Quantitative 5'-RACE with molecular barcodes was the method used to prepare the TCR beta libraries. The source study handled its data this way. To identify disease-linked TCR variants, a new computational method was used, one built on a probabilistic model of VDJ rearrangement. TCRdb reprocessing: public reads trimmed at Q25 with fastp, clones called with MiXCR, in-frame beta chains kept. Each entry is one CDR3 protein sequence, shown with its most common DNA and genes. TCRdb's processing, not the authors' own work, is the source of the V and J calls. The sample table holds under 950,000 distinct CDR3 sequences, of which around 20% were seen once. 15% to 20% of the sample is taken by the ten largest. Overall results and qualifications from the work: Some motif variants were previously reported in synovial fluid and blood of reactive arthritis patients, suggesting common disease-initiation mechanisms. The disease-linked clones had a CD8+ phenotype and were found at relatively low frequencies in peripheral blood. A TCR beta motif made up of several highly homologous amino acid variants appeared to be characteristic of blood from ankylosing spondylitis patients. The disease-linked clones were reported to be significantly enriched in matched synovial fluid samples from ankylosing spondylitis patients.

The receptor was isolated from a male donor with ankylosing spondylitis. The sample consisted of blood, either unsorted or a sorted T cell fraction (not recorded which).

The CDR3 protein is CAWSGPNQETQYF. The sequenced DNA: TGTGCCTGGAGTGGTCCCAACCAAGAGACCCAGTACTTC. The rearranged chain carries TRBV30 and TRBJ2-5; the D gene assignment is ambiguous. The V end loses 1 base and the J end loses 0 bases, and a stretch of 6 bases separates them. The CDR3 holds 13 amino acids from the cysteine to the phenylalanine. Only the CDR3 portion is preserved as DNA: 39 bases, with reading frame beginning at the first base. The germline V gene encodes CDR1 GTSNPN and CDR2 SVGIG (reference sequence).